The 28 T cell receptor beta chains in this list originate from one sample, sequenced in a study of metastatic and nonmetastatic thyroid tumors. Until they underwent thyroid surgery, no patient had received any treatment. TCRdb reassembled clones from the PCR reads with MiXCR. This repertoire shows tens of thousands of clones, about 20% found once; its top ten account for approximately 39%. The sample comprised blood. The receptor source for this set is a female donor with papillary thyroid cancer or a benign thyroid nodule (not recorded which). Some clones in this sample may be carry-over from other donors' samples.

This clone has ten or more counts. J is TRBJ2-7 and V is TRBV19, with 10 bases identical to TRBD2. J gave up 2 bases and V 4 bases, and 5 bases lay outside the gene matches. Germline V lookup: CDR1 LNHDA, CDR2 SQIVND (reference sequence). The CDR3 sequence is 15 residues long. The CDR3 DNA reads as TGTGCCAGTAGTAAACTAGCGGGATCAGCCTACGAGCAGTACTTC. This gives the protein CASSKLAGSAYEQYF.

This clone was seen at least ten times. The CDR3 region is CASSGSMGTSGSTFQYF. CDR3 sequence (DNA): TGTGCCAGCAGTGGTTCAATGGGGACTAGCGGTTCTACATTTCAGTATTTT. The chain employs TRBV2 and TRBJ2-3, with 11 bases lining up with TRBD2. V lost 4 bases, J lost 12 bases, and 18 bases stayed unmatched. The CDR3 loop spans 17 amino acids. CDR1 is SNHLY and CDR2 is FYNNEI in the germline V gene.

This clone occurred many times. The chain combines TRBV20-1 with TRBJ2-3; 14 bases fit TRBD2. The CDR3 covers 15 residues. V was pared by 6 bases and J by 7 bases, with 9 bases of the junction left unmatched. CDR1 is DFQATT and CDR2 is SNEGSKA in the germline V gene (reference sequence). Here the CDR3 DNA reads TGCAGTGCCACCGGGACTAGCGGGAGATCAAATACGCAGTATTTT. It encodes CSATGTSGRSNTQYF.

This clone was counted a single time. The chain employs TRBV5-1 and TRBJ2-7; D uncertain. V was shortened by 0 bases and J by 2 bases, with 6 bases between the two germline ends. Germline V gives CDR1 SGHRS, CDR2 YFSETQ. The CDR3 sequence is 13 residues long. The CDR3 here is CASSLDSTYEQYF. CDR3 coding DNA: TGCGCCAGCAGCTTGGACAGTACCTACGAGCAGTACTTC.

This clone has just a few counts. V gene TRBV10-1 combines with J gene TRBJ1-4, with D unresolved. The V end lost 2 bases, the J end lost 14 bases, and 9 bases lay between the germline ends. The germline gives CDR1 WNHNN, CDR2 SYGVQD (reference sequence). The CDR3 loop spans 11 amino acids. The CDR3 is CASSEEYWLFF. Here the CDR3 DNA reads TGCGCCAGCAGTGAGGAGTACTGGCTGTTTTTT.

The chain is built from TRBV3-1 and TRBJ1-6; D ambiguous. Trimming pared 0 bases from V and 0 bases from J, leaving 9 bases between. CDR1 and CDR2 from the germline V gene are LGHDT and YNNKEL (reference sequence). CDR3 length equals 17 residues. CDR3 in amino acids: CASSQEGGSSYNSPLHF. In DNA form, the CDR3 reads TGTGCCAGCAGCCAAGAGGGCGGGAGCTCCTATAATTCACCCCTCCACTTT.

Only a few counts were recorded for this clone. J is TRBJ2-2 and V is TRBV28; no reliable D call. Trimming cost V 3 bases and J 6 bases, with 8 bases left between them. Germline values: CDR1 MDHEN, CDR2 SYDVKM. The CDR3 is 13 residues long. The CDR3 nucleotides are TGTGCCAGCAGTTTTGGGGTCCCCGGGGAGCTGTTTTTT. Translating it yields CASSFGVPGELFF.

This clone was observed a handful of times. This sequence joins TRBV4-1 and TRBJ2-3; no clear D gene. Trimming pared 0 bases from V and 1 base from J, leaving 11 bases between. The CDR3 loop spans 16 amino acids. The germline gives CDR1 MGHRA, CDR2 YSYEKL. CDR3 amino acids: CASSQDFGRRTDTQYF. The CDR3 coding sequence is TGCGCCAGCAGCCAAGATTTTGGTCGGCGCACAGATACGCAGTATTTT.

This clone was counted only a few times. This chain joins TRBV10-1 and TRBJ1-5; D might be TRBD1 (5 bases). This CDR3 contains 14 residues. Germline CDR1 is WNHNN and CDR2 is SYGVQD (reference sequence). The V and J ends lost 3 bases and 3 bases respectively, with 9 bases between them. The CDR3 reads CASSDPGLNQPQHF. The CDR3 DNA reads TGCGCCAGCAGTGACCCAGGGCTCAATCAGCCCCAGCATTTT.

This clone showed up just a few times. This rearrangement joins TRBV6-1 to TRBJ2-5; TRBD2 agrees at 7 bases. The CDR3 length is 16 residues. The J segment lost 2 bases and the V segment lost 2 bases, leaving 8 bases of the junction unmatched. Germline V gives CDR1 MNHNS, CDR2 SASEGT. In DNA, the CDR3 is TGTGCCAGCAGTGAATGTTCGGGGGGATTACAAGAGACCCAGTACTTC. Residues: CASSECSGGLQETQYF.

This clone turned up a few times. The CDR3 region is CASSATWNTEAFF. CDR3 coding DNA: TGTGCCAGCAGTGCCACTTGGAACACTGAAGCTTTCTTT. This rearrangement joins TRBV2 to TRBJ1-1; D is unclear. The germline V and J ends were trimmed by 4 bases and 1 base, with 7 bases remaining between them. This CDR3 spans 13 amino acids. CDR1 SNHLY and CDR2 FYNNEI come from the germline V gene.

This clone was seen more than once but under ten times. This sequence joins TRBV19 and TRBJ2-1; D gene ambiguous. Per the germline V gene, CDR1 is LNHDA and CDR2 is SQIVND (reference sequence). V was clipped by 1 base and J by 5 bases, with 12 bases between them. The CDR3 is 15 residues long. The CDR3 sequence: CASSIVKVVDNEQFF. The CDR3 bases are TGTGCCAGTAGTATAGTTAAGGTGGTTGACAATGAGCAGTTCTTC.

The chain links TRBV5-1 to TRBJ1-2; TRBD1 aligns across 11 bases. V shed 4 bases, J shed 7 bases, and the junction held 6 bases outside the gene matches. This CDR3 comprises 14 residues. Germline lookup yields CDR1 SGHRS and CDR2 YFSETQ. The CDR3 bases are TGCGCCAGCAGCCTAGGACAGGGGGCTGGTGGCTACACCTTC. Translated, it gives CASSLGQGAGGYTF.

In this sample, this clone turned up many times. The genes are TRBV13 and TRBJ2-4; possibly TRBD1 or TRBD2 for D (5 bases each). This CDR3 is built from 17 residues. The V and J ends lost 2 bases and 0 bases respectively, with 14 bases between them. Germline V CDR1 and CDR2: PRHDT, FYEKMQ (reference sequence). CDR3: CASSLTGDPLAKNIQYF. DNA of the CDR3: TGTGCCAGCAGCTTAACCGGGGACCCACTAGCCAAAAACATTCAGTACTTC.

This clone was recorded a few times. This chain links TRBV6-1 with TRBJ2-7, with D perhaps TRBD2 (6 bases). Germline V gives CDR1 MNHNS, CDR2 SASEGT. The CDR3 contains 14 residues. Deletions cut 8 bases from V and 2 bases from J, with 16 bases between. CDR3: CASFQARGAYEQYF. CDR3 coding DNA: TGTGCCAGCTTCCAGGCCCGCGGGGCCTACGAGCAGTACTTC.

This clone was picked up many times. This may be a read error, as it is one base from a much larger clone. Within the sample, other DNA sequences also encode this same CDR3. The chain links TRBV20-1 to TRBJ1-2, with 8 bases lining up with TRBD1. V was pared by 2 bases and J by 8 bases, with 10 bases of the junction left unmatched. The germline CDR1 and CDR2 sequences are DFQATT and SNEGSKA (reference sequence). This CDR3 contains 14 residues. This CDR3 is CSARREAGGYGYTF. The CDR3, as DNA: TGCAGTGCTAGAAGAGAGGCAGGGGGCTACGGCTACACCTTC.

V usage is TRBV28 and J usage is TRBJ2-7; TRBD2 is a possible D gene (6 bases). This CDR3 has 14 residues. V gave up 8 bases and J gave up 3 bases, with 17 bases separating them. The V gene's germline CDR1 is MDHEN and CDR2 SYDVKM. The DNA for the CDR3 is TGTGCCAGCGCACGGCGGGGCCCTTTCTACGAGCAGTACTTC. Encoded protein: CASARRGPFYEQYF. Full variable domain (rest looked up from reference TRBV28 and TRBJ2-7): DVKVTQSSRYLVKRTGEKVFLECVQDMDHENMFWYRQDPGLGLRLIYFSYDVKMKEKGDIPEGYSVSREKKERFSLILESASTNQTSMYLCASARRGPFYEQYFGPGTRLTVT.

The chain employs TRBV19 and TRBJ2-7; 11 bases are shared with TRBD2. CDR1 and CDR2 (germline): LNHDA, SQIVND (reference sequence). With V trimmed by 6 bases and J by 2 bases, 3 bases remained unmatched. This CDR3 region has 14 residues. DNA for the CDR3: TGTGCCAGTAGCCTACTAGCGGGGGCCTACGAGCAGTACTTC. Its translation: CASSLLAGAYEQYF. Full variable domain (outside the CDR3, taken from reference TRBV19 and TRBJ2-7): DGGITQSPKYLFRKEGQNVTLSCEQNLNHDAMYWYRQDPGQGLRLIYYSQIVNDFQKGDIAEGYSVSREKKESFPLTVTSAQKNPTAFYLCASSLLAGAYEQYFGPGTRLTVT.

At least ten counts were recorded for this clone. This chain connects TRBV18 to TRBJ2-2; D is possibly TRBD1 (5 bases). From germline, CDR1 is KGHSH and CDR2 LQKENI. The length of the CDR3 is 15 residues. The V and J ends lost 1 base and 4 bases respectively, with 10 bases between them. Written as DNA, the CDR3 is TGTGCCAGCTCACCACAACAGGAAAGCACCGGGGAGCTGTTTTTT. Encoded protein: CASSPQQESTGELFF. The full variable domain, in which reference TRBV18 and TRBJ2-2 provide the parts outside the CDR3, is NAGVMQNPRHLVRRRGQEARLRCSPMKGHSHVYWYRQLPEEGLKFMVYLQKENIIDESGMPKERFSAEFPKEGPSILRIQQVVRGDSAAYFCASSPQQESTGELFFGEGSRLTVL.

This clone came up many times. The chain couples TRBV30 to TRBJ1-3; D uncertain. Between the trimmed V and J ends, which lost 3 bases and 2 bases, there was a span of 8 bases. The CDR3 totals 13 residues. Germline V gene data show CDR1 as GTSNPN and CDR2 as SVGIG (reference sequence). DNA for the CDR3: TGTGCCTGGAGCACAGCTACTGGAAACACCATATATTTT. Protein sequence: CAWSTATGNTIYF.

This clone was found a few times. The chain employs TRBV6-1 and TRBJ1-4; perhaps TRBD1 as D (6 bases). Per the germline V gene, CDR1 is MNHNS and CDR2 is SASEGT. This CDR3 is built from 14 residues. Trimming took off 6 bases at V and 5 bases at J, with 13 bases between the two ends. CDR3 region: CASSLTGSNEKLFF. Written as DNA, the CDR3 is TGTGCCAGCAGCCTGACAGGTTCAAATGAAAAACTGTTTTTT.

This clone was recorded a few times. This chain uses TRBV11-2 with TRBJ1-2, with D possibly being TRBD1 (6 bases). CDR1 SGHAT and CDR2 FQNNGV come from the germline V gene. Trimming pared 1 base from V and 6 bases from J, leaving 12 bases between. This CDR3 has 14 residues. The CDR3 DNA reads as TGTGCCAGCAGCTTAGGGGGGGGCACAAATGGCTACACCTTC. Residues: CASSLGGGTNGYTF.

The J gene is TRBJ1-2, the V gene TRBV20-1; 7 positions agree with TRBD1. Germline CDR1 and CDR2: DFQATT and SNEGSKA (reference sequence). Trimming removed 1 base from V and 5 bases from J; junction bases left unmatched: 7. The CDR3 totals 14 residues. The CDR3, as DNA: TGCAGTGCTAGAGGGGCAGGGGGGAAATATGGCTACACCTTC. Translated: CSARGAGGKYGYTF.

This clone was counted many times. V is TRBV20-1 and J is TRBJ2-7; TRBD1 aligns across 7 bases. The CDR3 length is 15 residues. With V trimmed by 0 bases and J by 6 bases, 11 bases remained unmatched. Germline CDR1 is DFQATT and CDR2 is SNEGSKA (reference sequence). CDR3 sequence (DNA): TGCAGTGCTAGAGATATGAGACAGGGTATTCCCGAGCAGTACTTC. It is translated as CSARDMRQGIPEQYF.

At least ten counts were recorded for this clone. This chain connects TRBV7-6 to TRBJ2-1; no firm D call. The CDR3 spans 16 residues. From germline, CDR1 is SGHVS and CDR2 FNYEAQ. V gave up 5 bases and J gave up 2 bases, with 16 bases separating them. CDR3 bases: TGTGCCAGCAGCCACCCTGAAGGTACTACCTACAATGAGCAGTTCTTC. Its protein is CASSHPEGTTYNEQFF.

Many counts were recorded for this clone. The V call is TRBV4-3, the J call TRBJ2-1; D remains unclear. The germline V gene has CDR1 LGHNA and CDR2 YSLEER. V was pared by 0 bases and J by 6 bases, with 9 bases between. The CDR3 length is 14 residues. The CDR3 DNA follows: TGCGCCAGCAGCCAAGATTGGGGTCCCAATGAGCAGTTCTTC. This codes for CASSQDWGPNEQFF.

In this sample, this clone turned up a few times. V and J are TRBV6-1 and TRBJ1-1; D is unclear. The CDR3 has 13 residues. Germline V gene lookup returns CDR1 MNHNS and CDR2 SASEGT. V lost 5 bases to trimming and J lost 7 bases, with 14 bases between them. CDR3 DNA sequence: TGTGCCAGCAGTCTTCGAAGGGCAGTTGAAGCTTTCTTT. Amino acid sequence: CASSLRRAVEAFF.

This clone showed up just a few times. A much more abundant neighbour one base away suggests this may be a read error. The V gene is TRBV7-6, the J gene TRBJ2-1; 7 nucleotides match TRBD2. CDR1 is SGHVS and CDR2 is FNYEAQ in the germline V gene. The CDR3 sequence is 16 residues long. V dropped 5 bases and J dropped 0; count of bases not matched to a gene: 7. The CDR3 coding sequence is TGTGCCAGCAGCATAAGGGGCGGGGGCTCCTACAATGAGCAGTTCTTC. It codes for CASSIRGGGSYNEQFF.